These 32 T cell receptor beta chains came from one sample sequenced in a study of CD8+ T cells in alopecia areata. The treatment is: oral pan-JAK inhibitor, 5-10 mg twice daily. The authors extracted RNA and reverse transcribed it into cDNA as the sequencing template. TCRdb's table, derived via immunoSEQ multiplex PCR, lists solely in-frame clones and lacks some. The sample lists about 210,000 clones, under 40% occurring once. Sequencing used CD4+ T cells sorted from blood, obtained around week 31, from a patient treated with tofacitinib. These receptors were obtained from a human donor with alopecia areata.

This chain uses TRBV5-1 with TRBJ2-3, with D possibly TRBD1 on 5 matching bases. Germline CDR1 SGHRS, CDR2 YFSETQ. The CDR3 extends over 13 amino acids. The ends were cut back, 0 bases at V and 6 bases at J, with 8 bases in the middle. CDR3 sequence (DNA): TGCGCCAGCAGCTTGGACAGGTTTGATACGCAGTATTTT. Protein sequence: CASSLDRFDTQYF.

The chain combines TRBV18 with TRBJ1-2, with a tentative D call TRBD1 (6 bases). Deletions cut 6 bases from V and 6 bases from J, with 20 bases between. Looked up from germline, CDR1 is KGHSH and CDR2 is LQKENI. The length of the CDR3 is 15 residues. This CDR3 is CASSPVNRVVDGYTF. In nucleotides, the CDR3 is TGTGCCAGCTCCCCTGTAAACAGGGTGGTCGATGGCTACACCTTC. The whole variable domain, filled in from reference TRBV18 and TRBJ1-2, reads NAGVMQNPRHLVRRRGQEARLRCSPMKGHSHVYWYRQLPEEGLKFMVYLQKENIIDESGMPKERFSAEFPKEGPSILRIQQVVRGDSAAYFCASSPVNRVVDGYTFGSGTRLTVV.

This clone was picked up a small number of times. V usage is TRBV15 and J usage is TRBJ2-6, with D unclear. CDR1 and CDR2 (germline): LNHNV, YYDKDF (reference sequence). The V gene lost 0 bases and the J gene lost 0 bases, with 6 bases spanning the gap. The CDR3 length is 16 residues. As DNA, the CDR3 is TGTGCCACCAGCAGAGATAGGGTCTCTGGGGCCAACGTCCTGACTTTC. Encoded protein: CATSRDRVSGANVLTF.

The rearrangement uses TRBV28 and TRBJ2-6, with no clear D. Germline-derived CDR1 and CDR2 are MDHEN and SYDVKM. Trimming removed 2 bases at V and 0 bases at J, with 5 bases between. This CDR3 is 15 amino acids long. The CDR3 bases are TGTGCCAGCAGTTTAGGCAGCTCTGGGGCCAACGTCCTGACTTTC. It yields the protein CASSLGSSGANVLTF.

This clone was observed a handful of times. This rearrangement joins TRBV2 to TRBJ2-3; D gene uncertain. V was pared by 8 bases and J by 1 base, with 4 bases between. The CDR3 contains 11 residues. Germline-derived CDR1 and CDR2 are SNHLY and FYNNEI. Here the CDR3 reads CASGRTDTQYF. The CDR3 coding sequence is TGTGCCAGCGGTCGCACAGATACGCAGTATTTT.

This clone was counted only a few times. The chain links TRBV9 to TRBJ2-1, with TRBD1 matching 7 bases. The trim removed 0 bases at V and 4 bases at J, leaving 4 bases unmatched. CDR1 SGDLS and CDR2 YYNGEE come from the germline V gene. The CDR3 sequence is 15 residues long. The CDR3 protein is CASSVEDRNYNEQFF. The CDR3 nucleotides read TGTGCCAGCAGCGTAGAGGACAGGAATTACAATGAGCAGTTCTTC.

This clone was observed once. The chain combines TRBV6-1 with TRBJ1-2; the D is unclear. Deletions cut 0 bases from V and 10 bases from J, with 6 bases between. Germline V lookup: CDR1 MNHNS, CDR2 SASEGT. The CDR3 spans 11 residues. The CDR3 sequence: CASSEARNYTF. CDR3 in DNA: TGTGCCAGCAGTGAAGCGCGTAACTACACCTTC.

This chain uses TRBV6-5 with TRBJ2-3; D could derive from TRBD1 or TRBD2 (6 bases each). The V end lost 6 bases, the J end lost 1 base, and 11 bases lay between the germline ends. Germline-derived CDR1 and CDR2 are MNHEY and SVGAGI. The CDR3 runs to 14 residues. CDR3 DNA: TGTGCCAGCAGCCTTAGGGGGGGCACAGATACGCAGTATTTT. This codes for CASSLRGGTDTQYF.

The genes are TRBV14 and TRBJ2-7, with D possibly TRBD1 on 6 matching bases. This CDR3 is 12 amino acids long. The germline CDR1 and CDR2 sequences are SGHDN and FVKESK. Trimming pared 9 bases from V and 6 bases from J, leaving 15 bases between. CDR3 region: CASGKEGGEQYF. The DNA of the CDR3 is TGTGCCAGTGGAAAGGAAGGGGGCGAGCAGTACTTC.

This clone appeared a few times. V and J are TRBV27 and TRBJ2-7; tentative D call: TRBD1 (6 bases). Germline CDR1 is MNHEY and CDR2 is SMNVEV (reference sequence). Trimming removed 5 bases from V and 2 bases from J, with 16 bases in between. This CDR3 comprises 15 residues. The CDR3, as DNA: TGTGCCAGCAGTCGAAGCGACAGGTTACCCTACGAGCAGTACTTC. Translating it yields CASSRSDRLPYEQYF.

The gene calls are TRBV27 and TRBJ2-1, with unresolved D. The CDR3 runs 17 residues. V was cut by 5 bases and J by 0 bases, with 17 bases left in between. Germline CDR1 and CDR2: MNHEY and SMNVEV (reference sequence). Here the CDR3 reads CASSPAPHSSSYNEQFF. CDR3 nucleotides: TGTGCCAGCAGTCCCGCCCCCCATAGCAGCTCCTACAATGAGCAGTTCTTC.

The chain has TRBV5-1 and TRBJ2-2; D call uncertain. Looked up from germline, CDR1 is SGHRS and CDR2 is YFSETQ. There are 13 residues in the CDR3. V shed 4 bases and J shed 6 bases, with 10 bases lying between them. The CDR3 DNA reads TGCGCCAGCAGCCCGGCCGCTTCCGGGGAGCTGTTTTTT. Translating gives CASSPAASGELFF.

The CDR3 reads CASSPRAGGKWYGYTF. The CDR3 coding sequence is TGTGCCAGCAGCCCCCGCGCAGGGGGCAAGTGGTATGGCTACACCTTC. The chain joins TRBV7-9 to TRBJ1-2; 8 bases are shared with TRBD1. Unmatched junction bases numbered 13, after V lost 5 bases and J lost 5 bases. Germline CDR1 SEHNR, CDR2 FQNEAQ (reference sequence). The CDR3 spans 16 residues.

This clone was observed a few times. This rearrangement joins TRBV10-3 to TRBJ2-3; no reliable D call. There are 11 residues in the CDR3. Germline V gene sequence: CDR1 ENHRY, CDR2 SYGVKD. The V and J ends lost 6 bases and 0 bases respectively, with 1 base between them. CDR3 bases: TGTGCCATCAGAAGCACAGATACGCAGTATTTT. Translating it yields CAIRSTDTQYF.

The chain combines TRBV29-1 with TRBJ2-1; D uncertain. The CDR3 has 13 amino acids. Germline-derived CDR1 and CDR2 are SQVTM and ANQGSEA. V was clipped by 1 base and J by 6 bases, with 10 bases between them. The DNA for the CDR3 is TGCAGCGTTGAAGGGACCCCACCCAATGAGCAGTTCTTC. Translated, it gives CSVEGTPPNEQFF.

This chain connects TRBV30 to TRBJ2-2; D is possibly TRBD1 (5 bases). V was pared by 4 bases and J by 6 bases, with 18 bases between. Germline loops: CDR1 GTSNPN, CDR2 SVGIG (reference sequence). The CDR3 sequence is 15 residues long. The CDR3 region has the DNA TGTGCCTGGATCTCCGACAGCCTAGGTCCCGGGGAGCTGTTTTTT. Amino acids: CAWISDSLGPGELFF. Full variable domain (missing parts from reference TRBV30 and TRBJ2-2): SQTIHQWPATLVQPVGSPLSLECTVEGTSNPNLYWYRQAAGRGLQLLFYSVGIGQISSEVPQNLSASRPQDRQFILSSKKLLLSDSGFYLCAWISDSLGPGELFFGEGSRLTVL.

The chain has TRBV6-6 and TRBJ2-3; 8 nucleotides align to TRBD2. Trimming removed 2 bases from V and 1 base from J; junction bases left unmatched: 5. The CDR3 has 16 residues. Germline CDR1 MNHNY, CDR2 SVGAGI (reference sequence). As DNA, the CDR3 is TGTGCCAGCAGTTACGGAGTCGGGAGGGGCACAGATACGCAGTATTTT. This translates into CASSYGVGRGTDTQYF.

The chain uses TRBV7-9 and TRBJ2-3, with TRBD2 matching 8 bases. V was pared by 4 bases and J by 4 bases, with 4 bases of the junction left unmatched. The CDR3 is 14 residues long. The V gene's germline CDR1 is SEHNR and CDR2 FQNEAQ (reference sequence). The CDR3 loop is CASSSGLAADTQYF. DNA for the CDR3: TGTGCCAGCAGCTCCGGACTAGCTGCAGATACGCAGTATTTT.

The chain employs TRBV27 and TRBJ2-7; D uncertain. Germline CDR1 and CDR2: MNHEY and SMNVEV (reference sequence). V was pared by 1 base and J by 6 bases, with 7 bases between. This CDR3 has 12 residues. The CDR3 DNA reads TGTGCCAGCAGTTTATGGGGAACCGAGCAGTACTTC. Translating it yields CASSLWGTEQYF.

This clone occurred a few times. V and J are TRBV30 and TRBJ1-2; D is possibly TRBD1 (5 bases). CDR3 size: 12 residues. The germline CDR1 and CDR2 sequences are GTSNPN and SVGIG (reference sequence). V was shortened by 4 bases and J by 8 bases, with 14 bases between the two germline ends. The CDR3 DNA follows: TGTGCCTGGACTTACGGGACGTGGGGCTACACCTTC. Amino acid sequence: CAWTYGTWGYTF.

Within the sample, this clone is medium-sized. The CDR3 region is CASNQAATDTQYF. The CDR3 nucleotides are TGTGCCAGCAACCAAGCGGCCACAGATACGCAGTATTTT. This chain connects TRBV2 to TRBJ2-3, with D possibly TRBD2 on 5 matching bases. Germline V gene data show CDR1 as SNHLY and CDR2 as FYNNEI. The ends were cut back, 7 bases at V and 2 bases at J, with 10 bases in the middle. There are 13 residues in the CDR3.

CDR3 protein: CASRDSRGRNQPQHF. Here the CDR3 DNA reads TGTGCCAGCAGGGATTCACGTGGACGCAATCAGCCCCAGCATTTT. V usage is TRBV4-2 and J usage is TRBJ1-5, with D hard to call. From germline, CDR1 is LGHNA and CDR2 YNFKEQ. V dropped 6 bases and J dropped 2 bases, with 14 bases sitting between them. The CDR3 runs 15 residues.

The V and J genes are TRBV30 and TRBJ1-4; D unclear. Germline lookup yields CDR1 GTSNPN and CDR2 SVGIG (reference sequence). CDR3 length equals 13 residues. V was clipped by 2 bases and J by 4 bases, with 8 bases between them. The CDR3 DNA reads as TGTGCCTGGAGTAGGCGGAATAATGAAAAACTGTTTTTT. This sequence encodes CAWSRRNNEKLFF.

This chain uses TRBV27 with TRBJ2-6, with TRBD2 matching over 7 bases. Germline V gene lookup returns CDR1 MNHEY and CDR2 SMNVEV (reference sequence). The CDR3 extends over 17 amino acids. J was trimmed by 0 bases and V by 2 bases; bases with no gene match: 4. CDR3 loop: CASSLVGGISGANVLTF. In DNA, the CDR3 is TGTGCCAGCAGTTTAGTGGGAGGGATCTCTGGGGCCAACGTCCTGACTTTC.

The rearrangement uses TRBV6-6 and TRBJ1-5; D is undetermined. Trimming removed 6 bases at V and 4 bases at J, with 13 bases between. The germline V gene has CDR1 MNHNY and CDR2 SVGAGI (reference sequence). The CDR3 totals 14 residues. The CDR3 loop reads CASRTVGENQPQHF. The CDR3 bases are TGTGCCAGCAGGACGGTCGGGGAAAATCAGCCCCAGCATTTT.

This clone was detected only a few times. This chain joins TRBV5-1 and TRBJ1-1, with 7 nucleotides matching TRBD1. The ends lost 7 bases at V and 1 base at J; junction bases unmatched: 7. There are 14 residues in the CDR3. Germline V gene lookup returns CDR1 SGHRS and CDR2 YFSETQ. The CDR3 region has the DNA TGCGCCAGCCTCATGGGGACAGCGAACACTGAAGCTTTCTTT. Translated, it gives CASLMGTANTEAFF.

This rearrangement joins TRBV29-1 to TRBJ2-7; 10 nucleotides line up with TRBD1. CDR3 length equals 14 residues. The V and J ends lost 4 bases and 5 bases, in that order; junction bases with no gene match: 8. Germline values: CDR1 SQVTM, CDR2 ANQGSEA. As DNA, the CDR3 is TGCAGCGTTGTGAGGACAGGGGGTGTCAACGAGCAGTACTTC. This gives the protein CSVVRTGGVNEQYF.

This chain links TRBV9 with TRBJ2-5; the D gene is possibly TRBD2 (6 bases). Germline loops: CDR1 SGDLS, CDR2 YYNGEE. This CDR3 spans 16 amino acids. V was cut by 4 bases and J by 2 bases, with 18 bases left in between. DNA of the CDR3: TGTGCCAGCAGCCCAGGATATAGCGGAACTCAAGAGACCCAGTACTTC. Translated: CASSPGYSGTQETQYF.

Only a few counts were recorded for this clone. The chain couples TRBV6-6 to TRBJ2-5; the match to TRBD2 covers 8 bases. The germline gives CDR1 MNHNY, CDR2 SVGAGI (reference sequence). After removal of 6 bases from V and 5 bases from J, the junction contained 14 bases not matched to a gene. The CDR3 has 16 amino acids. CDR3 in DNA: TGTGCCAGCAGCCCCCATAGCGGGGCCGGGGAGGAGACCCAGTACTTC. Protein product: CASSPHSGAGEETQYF.

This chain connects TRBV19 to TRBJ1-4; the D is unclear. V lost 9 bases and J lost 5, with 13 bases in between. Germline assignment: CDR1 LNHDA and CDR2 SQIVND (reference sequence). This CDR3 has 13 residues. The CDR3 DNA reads TGTGCCAGCCAGCCCGTGCGGAATGAAAAACTGTTTTTT. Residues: CASQPVRNEKLFF.

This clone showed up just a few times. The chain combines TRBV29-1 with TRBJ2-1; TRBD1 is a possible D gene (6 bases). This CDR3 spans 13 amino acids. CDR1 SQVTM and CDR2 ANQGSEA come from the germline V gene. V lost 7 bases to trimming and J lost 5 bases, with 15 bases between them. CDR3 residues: CSDAGHRDNEQFF. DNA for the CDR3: TGCAGCGATGCAGGCCACAGGGACAATGAGCAGTTCTTC.

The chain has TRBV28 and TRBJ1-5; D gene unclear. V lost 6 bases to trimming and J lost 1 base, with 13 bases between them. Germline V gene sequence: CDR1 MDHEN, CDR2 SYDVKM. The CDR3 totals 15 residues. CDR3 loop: CASSLHSGSNQPQHF. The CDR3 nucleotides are TGTGCCAGCAGCTTACACTCGGGGAGCAATCAGCCCCAGCATTTT.